What follows are 14 T cell receptor beta chains derived from one specimen sequenced in a study of CD8+ T cells in alopecia areata. Treatment noted: oral pan-JAK inhibitor, 5-10 mg twice daily. Investigators isolated RNA and reverse transcribed it into cDNA to act as the sequencing template. Libraries were prepared by immunoSEQ multiplex PCR; TCRdb keeps only in-frame clonotypes and omits some of them. The table lists about 200,000 clones, roughly 50% of them singletons. The sequencing used CD4+ T cells sorted from blood, collected at week 24, from a patient treated with tofacitinib. These receptors came from a human donor with alopecia areata.

In this sample, this clone turned up a few times. This chain links TRBV5-1 with TRBJ1-2, with TRBD1 matching 11 bases. This CDR3 region has 14 residues. Germline CDR1 reads SGHRS; CDR2 reads YFSETQ. V shed 2 bases, J shed 6 bases, and the junction held 3 bases outside the gene matches. CDR3 sequence reads: CASSLGQGAHGYTF. The CDR3 DNA reads as TGCGCCAGCAGCTTAGGACAGGGGGCGCATGGCTACACCTTC.

The rearrangement uses TRBV7-2 and TRBJ2-1; 7 nucleotides align to TRBD2. CDR1 is SGHTA, CDR2 FQGNSA, per germline. Trimming cost V 3 bases and J 12 bases; bases outside gene matches: 8. This CDR3 has 13 amino acids. The chain's CDR3 is CASSLAREGGQFF. The CDR3 coding sequence is TGTGCCAGCAGCTTGGCTAGGGAGGGTGGGCAGTTCTTC.

The rearrangement uses TRBV5-1 and TRBJ2-3; 9 bases map to TRBD1. The CDR3 has 14 amino acids. Germline V lookup: CDR1 SGHRS, CDR2 YFSETQ. The junction had 5 bases not matched to a gene; V was cut back by 4 bases and J by 5 bases. CDR3 sequence (DNA): TGCGCCAGCAGCCGGGACAGGGCGGGAGATACGCAGTATTTT. The encoded protein is CASSRDRAGDTQYF.

The V gene is TRBV6-5, the J gene TRBJ2-7; possible D gene TRBD2, 6 bases. CDR1 and CDR2 (germline): MNHEY, SVGAGI. Trimming stripped 10 bases from V and 1 base from J, with 17 bases between. CDR3 length: 14 amino acids. The CDR3 bases are TGTGCCACCACACGGGACTTCACGTCCTACGAGCAGTACTTC. It specifies CATTRDFTSYEQYF.

This clone was found a few times. The gene calls are TRBV6-5 and TRBJ1-1; D is uncertain. V lost 0 bases and J lost 4, with 9 bases in between. The CDR3 consists of 14 residues. Looked up from germline, CDR1 is MNHEY and CDR2 is SVGAGI. DNA for the CDR3: TGTGCCAGCAGTTACTCGAACGGGGTCACTGAAGCTTTCTTT. This encodes CASSYSNGVTEAFF.

The rearrangement joins TRBV7-3 to TRBJ2-1; 9 nucleotides agree with TRBD1. The V segment lost 5 bases and the J segment 8 bases; nucleotides outside the gene matches: 4. This CDR3 has 13 residues. Germline CDR1 reads SGHTA; CDR2 reads FQGTGA. The CDR3 sequence: CASSRTGGDEQFF. For the CDR3, the DNA is TGTGCCAGCAGCCGCACAGGGGGCGATGAGCAGTTCTTC.

The chain couples TRBV28 to TRBJ1-1, with 7 bases matching TRBD1. The germline V gene encodes CDR1 MDHEN and CDR2 SYDVKM. The CDR3 runs 16 residues. The ends lost 3 bases at V and 0 bases at J; junction bases unmatched: 7. CDR3 protein: CASSLVGTAMNTEAFF. In nucleotides, the CDR3 is TGTGCCAGCAGTTTGGTCGGGACAGCTATGAACACTGAAGCTTTCTTT.

V gene TRBV2 combines with J gene TRBJ1-3, with TRBD1 matching over 7 bases. Trimming at V came to 4 bases and at J to 9 bases, leaving 6 bases not matched to a gene. The germline CDR1 and CDR2 sequences are SNHLY and FYNNEI. The CDR3 extends over 13 amino acids. For the CDR3, the DNA is TGTGCCAGCAGTGTCGACAGGGATCGCACCATATATTTT. Translated, it gives CASSVDRDRTIYF.

This chain uses TRBV23-1 with TRBJ2-7, with 7 positions matching TRBD1. TRBV23-1 is an ORF for which the function is uncertain. Trimming took 4 bases from V and 3 from J; bases not matched to a gene: 9. The CDR3 contains 15 residues. Here the CDR3 DNA reads TGCGCCAGCAGTCCCTCTGACAGGGCAAACTACGAGCAGTACTTC. Its protein is CASSPSDRANYEQYF.

V is TRBV4-2 and J is TRBJ2-2; D might be TRBD2 (6 bases). The CDR3 totals 17 residues. Trimming took 0 bases from V and 4 from J, leaving 15 bases between them. Germline V gene sequence: CDR1 LGHNA, CDR2 YNFKEQ. CDR3 in amino acids: CASSQEGGSYSTGELFF. The CDR3 coding sequence is TGTGCCAGCAGCCAAGAGGGGGGTTCCTATAGCACCGGGGAGCTGTTTTTT.

This clone was found a few times. The sample has other DNA sequences that encode this CDR3 too. The V and J genes are TRBV11-2 and TRBJ2-3; D is unclear. V lost 8 bases, J lost 4 bases, and 7 bases lay in between. This CDR3 comprises 11 residues. CDR1 and CDR2 from the germline V gene are SGHAT and FQNNGV. DNA for the CDR3: TGTGCCAGCTCACTTGCAGATACGCAGTATTTT. This codes for CASSLADTQYF.

This chain joins TRBV9 and TRBJ1-1; D is unclear. V gave up 0 bases and J gave up 0 bases, with 6 bases separating them. Per germline, CDR1 SGDLS and CDR2 YYNGEE. This CDR3 is 14 amino acids long. CDR3: CASSVAPLNTEAFF. DNA of the CDR3: TGTGCCAGCAGCGTAGCCCCCCTGAACACTGAAGCTTTCTTT.

The J gene is TRBJ1-1, the V gene TRBV25-1, with TRBD1 identical over 11 bases. Germline lookup yields CDR1 MGHDK and CDR2 SYGVNS. After removal of 2 bases from V and 12 bases from J, the junction contained 5 bases not matched to a gene. This CDR3 spans 13 amino acids. DNA for the CDR3: TGTGCCAGCAGTGAACGGGACAGGGGGATAACTTTCTTT. Its protein is CASSERDRGITFF.

The chain recombines TRBV15 with TRBJ1-5; no definite D call. The V and J ends lost 0 bases and 0 bases respectively, with 9 bases between them. Germline CDR1 reads LNHNV; CDR2 reads YYDKDF (reference sequence). This CDR3 has 16 residues. CDR3 residues: CATSRDLGSSNQPQHF. In nucleotides, the CDR3 is TGTGCCACCAGCAGAGATTTGGGGAGTAGCAATCAGCCCCAGCATTTT. Looking up the rest from reference TRBV15 and TRBJ1-5 gives the full variable domain: DAMVIQNPRYQVTQFGKPVTLSCSQTLNHNVMYWYQQKSSQAPKLLFHYYDKDFNNEADTPDNFQSRRPNTSFCFLDIRSPGLGDTAMYLCATSRDLGSSNQPQHFGDGTRLSIL.